These T cell receptor beta chains were read from a single sample in a study of T-cell reconstitution after alpha-beta-depleted transplantation in children. MiXCR, applied by TCRdb to the PCR reads, yields one record per CDR3 protein. The sample yields 280,000 or so distinct CDR3 sequences, 11% seen once. The sequenced sample was peripheral blood, obtained 180 days after TCRalphabeta/CD19-depleted stem cell transplant. These receptor sequences come from a male patient between 2 and 10 years old who had a stem cell transplant for chronic granulomatous disease, so the T cells may come from the graft donor. CDR3s leave out the opening cysteine and the closing phenylalanine or tryptophan. Fields, in order: V gene, J gene, CDR3 protein.

TRBV5-1	TRBJ2-1	ASSYAGTSGYNEQF
TRBV5-1	TRBJ2-3	ASSLVGSADTQY
TRBV19	TRBJ2-5	ASSIWGRETQY
TRBV7-9	TRBJ2-1	ASSSGGPVNEQF
TRBV29-1	TRBJ2-3	SVRQAGGDTQY
TRBV20-1	TRBJ2-2	SARLAGNVGELF
TRBV12-3/TRBV12-4	TRBJ2-2	ASSLNGNTGELF
TRBV14	TRBJ2-1	ASSQGRERGVNEQF
TRBV20-1	TRBJ2-5	SARDREGLETQY
TRBV28	TRBJ1-1	ASSPPTPSEMNTEAF
TRBV4-2	TRBJ2-5	ASSQGAGGTQY
TRBV25-1	TRBJ1-4	ASSESGINEKLF
TRBV25-1	TRBJ1-2	ASRPTGALYGYT
TRBV5-1	TRBJ2-3	ASSPGGTDTQY
TRBV28	TRBJ2-7	ACSLGPYEQY